This T cell receptor beta chain was captured by sequencing in a study of somatic mutations in cytotoxic T cells in rheumatoid arthritis. On the study more broadly: Patient blood (roughly 28 ml EDTA) was collected right after diagnosis, preceding any treatment. There were some V beta antibody-stained T-cell populations flow-sorted at nearly 100% purity, and these included V beta1+ cells sequenced for TCRB.

Findings and limits, study-wide: Rising age went with increasing CD8+ clonality in rheumatoid arthritis patients; healthy controls showed no such increase.

Isolation of CD4+ and CD8+ cells used positive magnetic bead selection, with purity checked by flow cytometry. Note on this clone: Its antigen remains unknown.

Some clones are missing from TCRdb's copy, which holds only in-frame ones; the method was immunoSEQ multiplex PCR. This sample has about 3,000 clones; about 93% occur once, and the top ten carry more than 12%. The germline CDR1 and CDR2 sequences are SGHNT and YYREEE (reference sequence). V was shortened by 0 bases and J by 9 bases, with 13 bases between the two germline ends. CDR3 length: 14 residues. The chain has TRBV5-4 and TRBJ2-1; D is perhaps TRBD1 (6 bases). Sequenced sample: CD8+ T cells sorted from blood. This receptor was identified in a woman younger than 35 with rheumatoid arthritis. CDR3 DNA sequence: TGTGCCAGCAGCTTGGAGGGGGTCTTAGGTGAGCAGTTCTTC. Protein product: CASSLEGVLGEQFF.